Shown below are 23 T cell receptor beta chains from a single sample sequenced in a study of blood T cell repertoires in COVID-19. Using immunoSEQ multiplex PCR, the repertoire was profiled, and TCRdb retains in-frame clones only, with some absent. The repertoire has around 100,000 clones, about 85% of them found once; the top ten carry less than 2%. Specimen: peripheral blood. The origin of the receptors is a man in his fifties with acute or convalescent COVID-19.

This clone was counted between two and nine times. This rearrangement joins TRBV7-2 to TRBJ2-7; 9 positions agree with TRBD2. V was clipped by 2 bases and J by 2 bases; unmatched bases: 4. The CDR3 totals 15 residues. Germline CDR1 and CDR2: SGHTA and FQGNSA. The chain's CDR3 is CASSLSGGLTYEQYF. CDR3 coding DNA: TGTGCCAGCAGCTTAAGCGGGGGGCTGACCTACGAGCAGTACTTC. Filled out from reference TRBV7-2 and TRBJ2-7, the complete variable domain reads GAGVSQSPSNKVTEKGKDVELRCDPISGHTALYWYRQSLGQGLEFLIYFQGNSAPDKSGLPSDRFSAERTGGSVSTLTIQRTQQEDSAVYLCASSLSGGLTYEQYFGPGTRLTVT.

The J gene is TRBJ2-3, the V gene TRBV5-1; 11 bases match TRBD2. The ends lost 6 bases at V and 1 base at J; junction bases unmatched: 7. Germline CDR1 and CDR2: SGHRS and YFSETQ. The CDR3 is 16 amino acids. CDR3 residues: CASTPRLAGRTDTQYF. DNA for the CDR3: TGCGCCAGCACGCCCCGACTAGCGGGGCGCACAGATACGCAGTATTTT.

There are a few counts of this clone. The V and J genes are TRBV14 and TRBJ2-3, with a tentative D call TRBD2 (6 bases). The ends were cut back, 2 bases at V and 1 base at J, with 10 bases in the middle. The CDR3 is 15 amino acids. Germline loops: CDR1 SGHDN, CDR2 FVKESK. CDR3 residues: CASSQYWGGTDTQYF. The CDR3 bases are TGTGCCAGCAGCCAATACTGGGGGGGCACAGATACGCAGTATTTT.

The chain is built from TRBV12-5 and TRBJ2-5; 11 bases line up with TRBD1. V lost 4 bases to trimming and J lost 4 bases; unmatched junction nucleotides: 5. CDR1 and CDR2 from the germline V gene are LGHNT and FRNRAP. CDR3 length equals 15 residues. The CDR3 spells CASGSPGTGGETQYF. CDR3 nucleotides: TGTGCTAGTGGTTCTCCCGGGACAGGGGGAGAGACCCAGTACTTC.

Remarks on this clone: The sample has other DNA sequences that encode this CDR3 too. This chain connects TRBV9 to TRBJ1-5; possibly TRBD1 for D (5 bases). Germline loops: CDR1 SGDLS, CDR2 YYNGEE. The CDR3 has 14 residues. V was clipped by 0 bases and J by 4 bases, with 8 bases between them. DNA of the CDR3: TGTGCCAGCAGCGTAGGACAGTCAAATCAGCCCCAGCATTTT. Encoded protein: CASSVGQSNQPQHF.

The rearrangement links TRBV28 to TRBJ2-7; 9 bases match TRBD1. V lost 3 bases to trimming and J lost 7 bases; unmatched junction nucleotides: 7. Looked up from germline, CDR1 is MDHEN and CDR2 is SYDVKM. This CDR3 spans 14 amino acids. The CDR3 nucleotides read TGTGCCAGCAGTTTCTCAGACAGGGGGGGAGAGCAGTACTTC. Residues: CASSFSDRGGEQYF.

The rearrangement links TRBV5-1 to TRBJ1-1; D gene uncertain. From germline, CDR1 is SGHRS and CDR2 YFSETQ. There are 16 residues in the CDR3. V lost 4 bases to trimming and J lost 2 bases, with 18 bases between them. The CDR3 protein is CASSPAEWSRNTEAFF. As DNA, the CDR3 is TGCGCCAGCAGCCCGGCGGAATGGAGCCGCAACACTGAAGCTTTCTTT.

V and J are TRBV5-6 and TRBJ2-1, with 7 bases matching TRBD1. There are 16 residues in the CDR3. Germline V gene lookup returns CDR1 SGHDT and CDR2 YYEEEE. Trimming cost V 0 bases and J 3 bases; bases outside gene matches: 6. CDR3 residues: CASSLVPGQYYNEQFF. The CDR3 DNA reads TGTGCCAGCAGCTTGGTTCCGGGACAGTACTACAATGAGCAGTTCTTC.

The chain links TRBV5-1 to TRBJ2-3; 7 nucleotides line up with TRBD1. Germline-derived CDR1 and CDR2 are SGHRS and YFSETQ. V trimming: 3 bases; J trimming: 1 base; junction bases outside the gene matches: 8. This CDR3 spans 16 amino acids. The CDR3 reads CASSSKGAPGTDTQYF. The CDR3 nucleotides read TGCGCCAGCAGCTCAAAGGGGGCCCCCGGCACAGATACGCAGTATTTT.

This chain links TRBV5-6 with TRBJ2-3; the D call may be TRBD1 or TRBD2 (6 bases each). The germline V and J ends were trimmed by 4 bases and 1 base, with 13 bases remaining between them. Germline loops: CDR1 SGHDT, CDR2 YYEEEE. The CDR3 sequence is 15 residues long. The CDR3 coding sequence is TGTGCCAGCAGCCTGGGGGGCCTAGGCACAGATACGCAGTATTTT. Translating gives CASSLGGLGTDTQYF.

The chain combines TRBV6-5 with TRBJ1-6; TRBD1 matches 9 bases. Unmatched junction bases numbered 4, after V lost 5 bases and J lost 11 bases. The V gene's germline CDR1 is MNHEY and CDR2 SVGAGI. The CDR3 totals 13 residues. CDR3 protein: CASSRQGEAPLHF. The CDR3 DNA reads TGTGCCAGCAGTCGACAGGGGGAGGCACCCCTCCACTTT.

This chain links TRBV7-6 with TRBJ2-3; 13 bases agree with TRBD2. Trimming cost V 4 bases and J 4 bases; bases outside gene matches: 14. Looked up from germline, CDR1 is SGHVS and CDR2 is FNYEAQ. The CDR3 covers 19 residues. CDR3 bases: TGTGCCAGCAGCTCCCGGGACAGGGGACTAGCGGGGTTCTCAGATACGCAGTATTTT. It encodes CASSSRDRGLAGFSDTQYF.

This CDR3 reads CASSLNQGTYNEQFF. DNA of the CDR3: TGTGCCAGCAGTCTTAACCAGGGGACCTACAATGAGCAGTTCTTC. The chain has TRBV27 and TRBJ2-1, with a possible D match to TRBD1 (6 bases). The length of the CDR3 is 15 residues. Germline V gene data show CDR1 as MNHEY and CDR2 as SMNVEV (reference sequence). Trimming removed 5 bases from V and 2 bases from J, with 13 bases in between.

This chain's CDR3 is CASSYSGTSGGYEQFF. CDR3 nucleotide sequence: TGTGCCAGCAGTTACTCGGGGACTAGCGGGGGCTATGAGCAGTTCTTC. This sequence joins TRBV6-2 or TRBV6-3 and TRBJ2-1, with 14 bases matching TRBD2. The CDR3 extends over 16 amino acids. V was clipped by 0 bases and J by 8 bases; unmatched bases: 3. In germline, CDR1 is MNHEY, CDR2 SVGEGT.

The chain joins TRBV14 to TRBJ1-4; the D is unclear. V gave up 6 bases and J gave up 3 bases, with 8 bases separating them. Per the germline V gene, CDR1 is SGHDN and CDR2 is FVKESK. The CDR3 is 13 residues long. Here the CDR3 reads CASRGTANEKLFF. CDR3 DNA sequence: TGTGCCAGCAGGGGCACGGCTAATGAAAAACTGTTTTTT.

The chain recombines TRBV9 with TRBJ1-2; 7 nucleotides align to TRBD1. Looked up from germline, CDR1 is SGDLS and CDR2 is YYNGEE. Unmatched junction bases numbered 4, after V lost 4 bases and J lost 4 bases. The CDR3 length is 13 residues. This chain's CDR3 is CASSQQGSYGYTF. For the CDR3, the DNA is TGTGCCAGCAGCCAACAGGGGAGCTATGGCTACACCTTC. Together with reference TRBV9 and TRBJ1-2, the CDR3 gives the full variable domain: DSGVTQTPKHLITATGQRVTLRCSPRSGDLSVYWYQQSLDQGLQFLIQYYNGEERAKGNILERFSAQQFPDLHSELNLSSLELGDSALYFCASSQQGSYGYTFGSGTRLTVV.

The chain links TRBV2 to TRBJ1-6; D is uncertain. Trimming stripped 7 bases from V and 9 bases from J, with 19 bases between. The CDR3 sequence is 15 residues long. Germline CDR1 SNHLY, CDR2 FYNNEI. The DNA of the CDR3 is TGTGCCAGCATCGGCCAAGGAGGCGAAGGTTCACCCCTCCACTTT. Amino acid sequence: CASIGQGGEGSPLHF.

The rearrangement joins TRBV4-1 to TRBJ1-3; D gene unclear. Trimming stripped 2 bases from V and 0 bases from J, with 14 bases between. The germline V gene encodes CDR1 MGHRA and CDR2 YSYEKL. The CDR3 is 17 amino acids. CDR3 coding DNA: TGCGCCAGCAGCCAATCGCGTTTGGTATCCTCTGGAAACACCATATATTTT. Protein: CASSQSRLVSSGNTIYF.

The rearrangement links TRBV2 to TRBJ2-7, with a weak D call TRBD2 (6 bases). Germline V CDR1 and CDR2: SNHLY, FYNNEI. With 6 bases removed from V and 3 bases from J, the gap between germline ends came to 15 bases. The CDR3 consists of 14 residues. The CDR3 DNA reads TGTGCCAGCAGGGGTCGCGGGGCCCGCTACGAGCAGTACTTC. Its translation is CASRGRGARYEQYF.

The gene calls are TRBV30 and TRBJ1-4; D uncertain. Trimming took off 2 bases at V and 4 bases at J, with 11 bases between the two ends. This CDR3 is built from 14 residues. From germline, CDR1 is GTSNPN and CDR2 SVGIG (reference sequence). The chain's CDR3 is CAWSIGLNNEKLFF. CDR3 coding DNA: TGTGCCTGGAGTATCGGTTTGAATAATGAAAAACTGTTTTTT.

V and J are TRBV5-1 and TRBJ2-2; 10 bases map to TRBD1. The V segment lost 0 bases and the J segment 7 bases; nucleotides outside the gene matches: 9. This CDR3 has 17 residues. Germline V gives CDR1 SGHRS, CDR2 YFSETQ. The CDR3 loop is CASSLGHGQGVGGELFF. In DNA, the CDR3 is TGCGCCAGCAGCTTGGGCCATGGACAGGGGGTCGGCGGGGAGCTGTTTTTT.

This clone turned up a few times. V usage is TRBV19 and J usage is TRBJ1-3; D is ambiguous. Trimming took off 4 bases at V and 2 bases at J, with 6 bases between the two ends. CDR3 size: 13 residues. Looked up from germline, CDR1 is LNHDA and CDR2 is SQIVND (reference sequence). The CDR3 region is CASSRRAGNTIYF. The CDR3 DNA is TGTGCCAGTAGTAGGAGGGCTGGAAACACCATATATTTT.

V usage is TRBV3-1 (or the pseudogene TRBV3-2) and J usage is TRBJ1-2; D ambiguous. The V end was cut by 0 bases, the J end by 7 bases, with 6 bases between. CDR1 and CDR2 from the germline V gene are LGHDT and YNNKEL (reference sequence). There are 12 residues in the CDR3. The CDR3 sequence is CASSQDYGGYTF. CDR3 in DNA: TGTGCCAGCAGCCAAGATTACGGTGGCTACACCTTC.